This T cell receptor beta chain was sequenced during a study of follicular helper T cells after annual influenza vaccination. Study results and limitations: ICOS+CD38+ cTfh clonality tracked population frequency, and its change tracked circulating plasmablast change.

This CDR3 is 12 amino acids long. Germline loops: CDR1 LNHDA, CDR2 SQIVND (reference sequence). V lost 3 bases to trimming and J lost 3 bases, with 3 bases between them. Profiling relied on immunoSEQ multiplex PCR, and the TCRdb table lists in-frame clones only, not all of them. Of some 8,200 clones listed, around 82% are singletons. Specified time point: 2014-2015 season, pre-vaccination. For this clone: Its antigen is undetermined.

Sequencing was performed on CXCR5+ CD38- circulating T follicular helper cells from blood, taken on the day of influenza vaccination. The subset: circulating Tfh, non-naive CD4+CXCR5+PD-1+ (ICOS+CD38+ or ICOS-CD38-). The receptor's source is an adult who received the influenza vaccine. The chain employs TRBV19 and TRBJ1-3; unclear D gene. The chain's CDR3 is CASSIIGNTIYF. For the CDR3, the DNA is TGTGCCAGTAGTATCATTGGAAACACCATATATTTT.